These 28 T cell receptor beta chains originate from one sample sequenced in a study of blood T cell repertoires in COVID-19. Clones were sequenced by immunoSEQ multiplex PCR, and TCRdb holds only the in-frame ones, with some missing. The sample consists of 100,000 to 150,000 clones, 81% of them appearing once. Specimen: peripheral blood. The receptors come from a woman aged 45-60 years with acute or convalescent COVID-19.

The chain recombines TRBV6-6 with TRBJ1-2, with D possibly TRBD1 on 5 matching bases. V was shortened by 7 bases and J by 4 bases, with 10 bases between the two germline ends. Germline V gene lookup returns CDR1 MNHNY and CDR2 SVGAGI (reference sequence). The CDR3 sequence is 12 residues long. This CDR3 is CASTKTAYGYTF. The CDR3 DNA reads TGTGCCAGCACCAAGACAGCCTATGGCTACACCTTC.

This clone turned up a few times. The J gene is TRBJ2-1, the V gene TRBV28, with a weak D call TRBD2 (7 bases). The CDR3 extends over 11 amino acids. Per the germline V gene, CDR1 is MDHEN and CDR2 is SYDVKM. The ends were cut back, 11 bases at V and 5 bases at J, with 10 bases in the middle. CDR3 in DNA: TGTGCCCTCGGGGGGCACAATGAGCAGTTCTTC. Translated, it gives CALGGHNEQFF.

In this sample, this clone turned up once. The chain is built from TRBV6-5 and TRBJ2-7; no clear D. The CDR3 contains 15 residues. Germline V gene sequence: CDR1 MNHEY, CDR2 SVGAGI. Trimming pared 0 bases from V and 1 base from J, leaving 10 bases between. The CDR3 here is CASSYSFAGSYEQYF. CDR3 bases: TGTGCCAGCAGTTACTCGTTTGCAGGTTCCTACGAGCAGTACTTC.

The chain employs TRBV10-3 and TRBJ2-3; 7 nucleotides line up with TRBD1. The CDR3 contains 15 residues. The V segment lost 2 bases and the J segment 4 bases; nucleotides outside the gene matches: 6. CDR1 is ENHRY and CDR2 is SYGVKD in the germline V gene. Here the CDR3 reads CAISEDRVAADTQYF. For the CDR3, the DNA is TGTGCCATCAGTGAGGACAGGGTAGCCGCAGATACGCAGTATTTT.

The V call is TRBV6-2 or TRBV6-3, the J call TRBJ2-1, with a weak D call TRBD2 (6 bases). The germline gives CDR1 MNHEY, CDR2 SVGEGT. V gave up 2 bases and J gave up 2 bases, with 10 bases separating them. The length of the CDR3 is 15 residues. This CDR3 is CASSYGGGAYNEQFF. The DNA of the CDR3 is TGTGCCAGCAGTTACGGCGGAGGGGCCTACAATGAGCAGTTCTTC.

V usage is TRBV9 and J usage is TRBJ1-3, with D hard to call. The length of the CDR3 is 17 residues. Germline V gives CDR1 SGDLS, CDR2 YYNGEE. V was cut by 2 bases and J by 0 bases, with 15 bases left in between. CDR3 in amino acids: CASSVRDRYSSGNTIYF. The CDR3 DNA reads TGTGCCAGCAGCGTGAGAGACCGGTACAGCTCTGGAAACACCATATATTTT.

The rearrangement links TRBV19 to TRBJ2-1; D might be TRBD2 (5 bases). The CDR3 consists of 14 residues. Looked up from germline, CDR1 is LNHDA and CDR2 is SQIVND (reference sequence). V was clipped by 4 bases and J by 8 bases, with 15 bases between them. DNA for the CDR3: TGTGCCAGTAGTAGGGCTAGCACCTTGGATGAGCAGTTCTTC. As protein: CASSRASTLDEQFF.

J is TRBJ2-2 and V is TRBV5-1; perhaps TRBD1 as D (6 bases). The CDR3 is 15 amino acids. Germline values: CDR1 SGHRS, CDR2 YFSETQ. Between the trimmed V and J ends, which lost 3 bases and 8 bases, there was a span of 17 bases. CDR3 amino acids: CASSYSGTTFGELFF. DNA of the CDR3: TGCGCCAGCAGCTACTCCGGGACAACATTTGGGGAGCTGTTTTTT.

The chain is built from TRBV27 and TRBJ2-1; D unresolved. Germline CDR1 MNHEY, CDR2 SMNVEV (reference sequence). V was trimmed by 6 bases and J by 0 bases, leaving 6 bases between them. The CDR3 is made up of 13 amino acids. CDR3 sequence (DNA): TGTGCCAGCAGAGCGAGCTCCTACAATGAGCAGTTCTTC. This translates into CASRASSYNEQFF.

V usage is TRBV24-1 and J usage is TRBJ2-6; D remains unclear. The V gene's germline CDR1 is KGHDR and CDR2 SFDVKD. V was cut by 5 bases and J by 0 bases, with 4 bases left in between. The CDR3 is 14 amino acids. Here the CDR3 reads CATSVLSGANVLTF. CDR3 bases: TGTGCCACCAGTGTCCTCTCTGGGGCCAACGTCCTGACTTTC.

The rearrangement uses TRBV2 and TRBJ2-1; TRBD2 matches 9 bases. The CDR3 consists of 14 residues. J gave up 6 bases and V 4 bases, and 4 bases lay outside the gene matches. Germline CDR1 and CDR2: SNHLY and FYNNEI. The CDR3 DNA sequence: TGTGCCAGCAGTGCACTAGCGGGTGTCAATGAGCAGTTCTTC. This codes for CASSALAGVNEQFF.

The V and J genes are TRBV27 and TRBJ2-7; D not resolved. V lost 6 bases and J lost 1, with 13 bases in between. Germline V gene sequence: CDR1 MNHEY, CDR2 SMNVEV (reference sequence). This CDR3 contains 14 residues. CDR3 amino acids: CASRPGLTSYEQYF. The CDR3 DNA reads TGTGCCAGCAGGCCGGGTCTAACTTCCTACGAGCAGTACTTC.

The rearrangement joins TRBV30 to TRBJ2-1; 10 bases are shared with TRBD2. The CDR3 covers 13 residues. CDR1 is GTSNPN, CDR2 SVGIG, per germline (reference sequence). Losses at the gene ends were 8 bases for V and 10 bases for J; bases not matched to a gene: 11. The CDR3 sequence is CARSSGGAREQFF. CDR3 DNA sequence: TGTGCCCGCTCGAGCGGGGGGGCCAGAGAGCAGTTCTTC.

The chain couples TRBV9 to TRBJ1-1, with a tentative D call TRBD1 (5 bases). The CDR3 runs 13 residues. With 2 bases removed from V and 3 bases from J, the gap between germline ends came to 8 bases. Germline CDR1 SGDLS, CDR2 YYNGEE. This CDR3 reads CASSVSGYTEAFF. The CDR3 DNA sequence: TGTGCCAGCAGCGTGTCAGGGTACACTGAAGCTTTCTTT.

This chain's CDR3 is CASSLDPGSSTEQYF. In nucleotides, the CDR3 is TGTGCCAGCAGCTTAGACCCGGGTAGTTCTACGGAGCAGTACTTC. This rearrangement joins TRBV11-2 to TRBJ2-7; D ambiguous. Per the germline V gene, CDR1 is SGHAT and CDR2 is FQNNGV. With 0 bases removed from V and 7 bases from J, the gap between germline ends came to 16 bases. The CDR3 is 15 amino acids.

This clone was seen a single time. DNA of the CDR3: TGTGCCAGCAGCTTAGCGCCGACTAGCACAGATACGCAGTATTTT. The encoded protein is CASSLAPTSTDTQYF. The chain couples TRBV7-9 to TRBJ2-3; D is unresolved. The V end was cut by 0 bases, the J end by 0 bases, with 7 bases between. Germline CDR1 and CDR2: SEHNR and FQNEAQ (reference sequence). CDR3 size: 15 residues.

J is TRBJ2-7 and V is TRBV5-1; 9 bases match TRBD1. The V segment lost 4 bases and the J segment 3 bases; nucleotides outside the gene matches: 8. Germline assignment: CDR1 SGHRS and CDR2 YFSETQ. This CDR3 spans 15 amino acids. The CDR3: CASSRTGEGGYEQYF. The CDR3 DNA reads TGCGCCAGCAGCCGGACAGGGGAAGGAGGCTACGAGCAGTACTTC.

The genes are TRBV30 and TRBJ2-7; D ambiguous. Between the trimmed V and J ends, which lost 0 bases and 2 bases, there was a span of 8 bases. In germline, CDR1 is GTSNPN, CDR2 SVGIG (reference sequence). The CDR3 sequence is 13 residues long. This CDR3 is CAWSVRQAYEQYF. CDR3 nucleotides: TGTGCCTGGAGTGTACGGCAGGCCTACGAGCAGTACTTC. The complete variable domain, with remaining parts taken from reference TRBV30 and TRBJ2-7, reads SQTIHQWPATLVQPVGSPLSLECTVEGTSNPNLYWYRQAAGRGLQLLFYSVGIGQISSEVPQNLSASRPQDRQFILSSKKLLLSDSGFYLCAWSVRQAYEQYFGPGTRLTVT.

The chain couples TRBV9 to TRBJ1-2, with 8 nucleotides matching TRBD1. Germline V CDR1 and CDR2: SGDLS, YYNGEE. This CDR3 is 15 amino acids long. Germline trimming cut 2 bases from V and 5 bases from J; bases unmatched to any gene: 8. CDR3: CASSVGTGPFYGYTF. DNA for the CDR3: TGTGCCAGCAGCGTCGGGACAGGCCCTTTTTATGGCTACACCTTC. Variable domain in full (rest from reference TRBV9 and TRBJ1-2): DSGVTQTPKHLITATGQRVTLRCSPRSGDLSVYWYQQSLDQGLQFLIQYYNGEERAKGNILERFSAQQFPDLHSELNLSSLELGDSALYFCASSVGTGPFYGYTFGSGTRLTVV.

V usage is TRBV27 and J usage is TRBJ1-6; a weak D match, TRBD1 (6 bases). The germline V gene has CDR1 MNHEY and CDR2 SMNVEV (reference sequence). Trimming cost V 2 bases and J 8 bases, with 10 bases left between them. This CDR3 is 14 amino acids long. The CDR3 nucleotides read TGTGCCAGCAGTTTAGGACAGAATTATTCACCCCTCCACTTT. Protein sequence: CASSLGQNYSPLHF.

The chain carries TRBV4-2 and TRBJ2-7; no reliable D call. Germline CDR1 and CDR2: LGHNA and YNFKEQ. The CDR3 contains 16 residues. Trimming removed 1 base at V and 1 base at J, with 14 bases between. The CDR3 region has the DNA TGTGCCAGCAGCCAAGTTTCAGGTACCACTTCCTACGAGCAGTACTTC. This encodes CASSQVSGTTSYEQYF.

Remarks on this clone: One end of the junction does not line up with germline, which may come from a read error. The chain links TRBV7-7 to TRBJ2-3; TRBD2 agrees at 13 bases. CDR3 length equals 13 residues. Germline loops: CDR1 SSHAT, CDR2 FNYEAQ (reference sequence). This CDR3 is CASSPGLAGAQYF. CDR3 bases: TGTGCTAGCAGCCCAGGACTAGCGGGAGCGCAGTATTTT.

Here the CDR3 reads CASRSGNTIYF. Written as DNA, the CDR3 is TGTGCCAGCAGATCAGGAAACACCATATATTTT. The J gene is TRBJ1-3, the V gene TRBV6-5; D is uncertain. Germline V gene lookup returns CDR1 MNHEY and CDR2 SVGAGI. Trimming removed 6 bases from V and 4 bases from J, with 4 bases in between. This CDR3 is built from 11 residues.

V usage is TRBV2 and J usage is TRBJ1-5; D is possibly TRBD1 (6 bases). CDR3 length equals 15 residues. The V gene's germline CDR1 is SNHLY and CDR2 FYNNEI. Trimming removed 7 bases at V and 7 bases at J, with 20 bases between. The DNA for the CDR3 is TGTGCCAGCACTGTTGGGGGCGGCTTCGGGCAGCCCCAGCATTTT. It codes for CASTVGGGFGQPQHF.

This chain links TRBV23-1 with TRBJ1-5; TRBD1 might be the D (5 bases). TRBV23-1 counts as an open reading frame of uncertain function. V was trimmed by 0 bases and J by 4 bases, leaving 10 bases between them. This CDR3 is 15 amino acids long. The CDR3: CASSQSATVNQPQHF. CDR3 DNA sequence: TGCGCCAGCAGTCAATCCGCGACAGTGAATCAGCCCCAGCATTTT.

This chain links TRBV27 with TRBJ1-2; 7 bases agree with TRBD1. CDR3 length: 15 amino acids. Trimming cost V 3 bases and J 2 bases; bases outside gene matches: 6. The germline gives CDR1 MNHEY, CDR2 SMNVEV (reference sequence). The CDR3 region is CASSFRTGGNYGYTF. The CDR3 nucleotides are TGTGCCAGCAGTTTTCGGACAGGCGGAAACTATGGCTACACCTTC.

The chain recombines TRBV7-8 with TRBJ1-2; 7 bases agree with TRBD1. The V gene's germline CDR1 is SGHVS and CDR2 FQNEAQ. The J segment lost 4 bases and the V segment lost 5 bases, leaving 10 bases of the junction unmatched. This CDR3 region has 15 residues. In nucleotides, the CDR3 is TGTGCCAGCAGCCCCGAGACAGGGTACGGCTATGGCTACACCTTC. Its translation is CASSPETGYGYGYTF.

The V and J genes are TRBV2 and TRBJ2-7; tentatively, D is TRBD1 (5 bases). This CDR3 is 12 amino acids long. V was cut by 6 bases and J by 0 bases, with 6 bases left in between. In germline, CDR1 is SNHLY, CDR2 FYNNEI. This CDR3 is CASRGRSYEQYF. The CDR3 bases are TGTGCCAGCAGGGGGCGCTCCTACGAGCAGTACTTC.